This T cell receptor beta chain stems from a study of shared clonotypes between healthy human individuals. As for the study in general: Per donor, CD8 memory used one plate, CD8 naive used two, CD4 memory used three and CD4 naive used three.

Study-level points and caveats: Larger estimated richness was generally recorded for naive subsets relative to memory subsets.

The V and J ends lost 3 bases and 7 bases respectively, with 13 bases between them. In germline, CDR1 is SGHVT, CDR2 SQSDAQ. The CDR3 is 13 residues long. Clones were sequenced by immunoSEQ multiplex PCR, and TCRdb holds only the in-frame ones, with some missing. The repertoire has roughly 2.5 million clones, more than 80% of them found once; the top ten carry under 0.15%. The investigators split CD4+ cells into a CD45RA+ naive subset and a CD45RA-negative memory subset. Turning to this clone: Its antigen is unknown.

The gene calls are TRBV7-4 and TRBJ2-7; D is unresolved. This TCR was sampled from a man aged 18 to 35 in good health. Sequences were obtained from naive CD4+ T cells sorted from blood. This sample's subset: CD45RA+ positively selected. CDR3 coding DNA: TGTGCCAGCAGCTTCGTACGAACACGGGAGCAGTACTTC. This gives the protein CASSFVRTREQYF.